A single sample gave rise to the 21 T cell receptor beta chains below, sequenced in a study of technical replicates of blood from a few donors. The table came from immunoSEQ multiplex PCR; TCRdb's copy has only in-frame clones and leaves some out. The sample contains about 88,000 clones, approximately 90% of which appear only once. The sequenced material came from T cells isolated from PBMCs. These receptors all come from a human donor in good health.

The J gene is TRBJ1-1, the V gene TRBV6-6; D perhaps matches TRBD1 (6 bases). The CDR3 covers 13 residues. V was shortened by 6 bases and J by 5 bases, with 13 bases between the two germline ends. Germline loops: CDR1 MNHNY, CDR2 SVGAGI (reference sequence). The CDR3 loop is CASSTQQGTEAFF. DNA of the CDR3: TGTGCCAGCAGCACTCAACAGGGAACTGAAGCTTTCTTT.

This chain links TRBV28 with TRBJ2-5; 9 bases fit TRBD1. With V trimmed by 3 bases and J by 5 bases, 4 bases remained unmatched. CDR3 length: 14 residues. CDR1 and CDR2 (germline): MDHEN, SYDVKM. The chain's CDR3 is CASSFRDRAETQYF. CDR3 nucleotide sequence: TGTGCCAGCAGTTTCCGGGACAGGGCCGAGACCCAGTACTTC.

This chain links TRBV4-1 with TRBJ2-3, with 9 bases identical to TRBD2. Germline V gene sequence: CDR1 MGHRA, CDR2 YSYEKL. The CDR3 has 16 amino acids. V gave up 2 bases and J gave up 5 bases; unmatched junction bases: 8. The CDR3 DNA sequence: TGCGCCAGCAGCCAAATGCGGCGGGGGGGAGTAGATACGCAGTATTTT. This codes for CASSQMRRGGVDTQYF.

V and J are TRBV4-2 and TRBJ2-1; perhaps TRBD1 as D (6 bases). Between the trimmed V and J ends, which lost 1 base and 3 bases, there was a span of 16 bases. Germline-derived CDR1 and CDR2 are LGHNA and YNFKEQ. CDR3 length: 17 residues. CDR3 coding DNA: TGTGCCAGCAGCCAAGGGGACACCGACTTTGACTACAATGAGCAGTTCTTC. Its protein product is CASSQGDTDFDYNEQFF.

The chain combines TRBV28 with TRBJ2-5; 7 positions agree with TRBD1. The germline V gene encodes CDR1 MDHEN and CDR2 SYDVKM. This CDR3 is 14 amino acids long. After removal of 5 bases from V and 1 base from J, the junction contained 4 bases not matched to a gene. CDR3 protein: CASSPGDSQETQYF. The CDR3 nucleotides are TGTGCCAGCAGTCCTGGGGACAGCCAAGAGACCCAGTACTTC.

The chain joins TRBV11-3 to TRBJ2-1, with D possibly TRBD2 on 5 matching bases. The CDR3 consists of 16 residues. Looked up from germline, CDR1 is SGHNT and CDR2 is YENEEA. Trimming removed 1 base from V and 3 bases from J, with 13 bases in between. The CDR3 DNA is TGTGCCAGCAGCTTAGGACGCAGCGGAAACTACAATGAGCAGTTCTTC. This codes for CASSLGRSGNYNEQFF.

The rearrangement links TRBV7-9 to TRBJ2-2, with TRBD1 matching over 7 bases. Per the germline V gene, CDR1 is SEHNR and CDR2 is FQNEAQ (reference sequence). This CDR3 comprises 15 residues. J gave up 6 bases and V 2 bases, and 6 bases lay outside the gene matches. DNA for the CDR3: TGTGCCAGCAGCTTAAAACCAGGGACAGCCGGGGAGCTGTTTTTT. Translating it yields CASSLKPGTAGELFF.

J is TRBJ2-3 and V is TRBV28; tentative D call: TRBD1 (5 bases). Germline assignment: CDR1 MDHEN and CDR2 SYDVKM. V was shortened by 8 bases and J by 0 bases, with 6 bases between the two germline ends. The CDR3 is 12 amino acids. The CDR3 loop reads CASGASTDTQYF. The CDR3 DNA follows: TGTGCCAGCGGGGCTAGCACAGATACGCAGTATTTT.

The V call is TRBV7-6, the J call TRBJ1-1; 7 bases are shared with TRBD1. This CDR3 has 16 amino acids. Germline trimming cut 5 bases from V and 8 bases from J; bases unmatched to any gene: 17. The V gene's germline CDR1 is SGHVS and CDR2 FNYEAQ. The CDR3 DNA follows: TGTGCCAGCAGCCCGCACCGGGACAGAAGACCCGGGGAAGCTTTCTTT. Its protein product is CASSPHRDRRPGEAFF.

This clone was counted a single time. The CDR3 nucleotides are TGTGCCAGCAGTTTCGGACAGGTCCCAATGGGTGAGCAGTTCTTC. Its protein product is CASSFGQVPMGEQFF. The V gene is TRBV6-5, the J gene TRBJ2-1; 7 positions match TRBD1. Germline V lookup: CDR1 MNHEY, CDR2 SVGAGI. The CDR3 runs 15 residues. V was pared by 4 bases and J by 9 bases, with 12 bases of the junction left unmatched.

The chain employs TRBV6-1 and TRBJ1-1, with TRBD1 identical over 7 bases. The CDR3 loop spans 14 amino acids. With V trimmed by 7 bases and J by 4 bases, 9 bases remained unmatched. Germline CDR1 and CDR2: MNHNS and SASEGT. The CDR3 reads CASNYRGVSTEAFF. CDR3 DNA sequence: TGTGCCAGCAATTACAGGGGAGTGAGCACTGAAGCTTTCTTT.

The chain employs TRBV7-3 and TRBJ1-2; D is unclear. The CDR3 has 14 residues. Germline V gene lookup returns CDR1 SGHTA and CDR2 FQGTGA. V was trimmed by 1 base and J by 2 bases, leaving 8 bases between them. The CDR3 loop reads CASSLSSRNYGYTF. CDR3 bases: TGTGCCAGCAGCTTAAGTTCGCGAAACTATGGCTACACCTTC.

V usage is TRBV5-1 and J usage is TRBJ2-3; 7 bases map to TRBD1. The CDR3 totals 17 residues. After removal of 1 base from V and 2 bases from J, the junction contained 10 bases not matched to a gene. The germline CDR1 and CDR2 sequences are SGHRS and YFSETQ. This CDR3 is CASSLSGTGTATDTQYF. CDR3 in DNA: TGCGCCAGCAGCTTGTCTGGAACCGGGACAGCCACAGATACGCAGTATTTT.

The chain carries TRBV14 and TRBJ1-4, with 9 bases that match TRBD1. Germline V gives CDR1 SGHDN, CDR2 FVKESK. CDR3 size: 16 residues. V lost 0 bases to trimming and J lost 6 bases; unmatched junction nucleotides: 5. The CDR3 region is CASSQDRTGADEKLFF. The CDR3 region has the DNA TGTGCCAGCAGCCAAGATCGGACAGGGGCAGATGAAAAACTGTTTTTT.

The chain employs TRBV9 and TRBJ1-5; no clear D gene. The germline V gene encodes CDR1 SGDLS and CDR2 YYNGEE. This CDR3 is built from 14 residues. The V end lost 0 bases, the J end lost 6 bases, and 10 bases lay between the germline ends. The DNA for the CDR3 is TGTGCCAGCAGCGTAGGGAATGAGGGTCAGCCCCAGCATTTT. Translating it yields CASSVGNEGQPQHF.

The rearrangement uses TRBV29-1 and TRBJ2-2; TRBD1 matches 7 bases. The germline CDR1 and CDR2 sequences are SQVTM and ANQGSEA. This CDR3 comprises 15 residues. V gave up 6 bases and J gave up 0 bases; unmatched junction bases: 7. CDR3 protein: CSVQGQIANTGELFF. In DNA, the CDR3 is TGCAGCGTCCAGGGACAGATCGCGAACACCGGGGAGCTGTTTTTT.

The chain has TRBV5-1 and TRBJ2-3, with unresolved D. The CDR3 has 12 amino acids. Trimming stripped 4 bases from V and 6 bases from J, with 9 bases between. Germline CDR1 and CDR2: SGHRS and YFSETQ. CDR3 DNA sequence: TGCGCCAGCAGCGGGCTCATCGATACGCAGTATTTT. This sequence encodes CASSGLIDTQYF.

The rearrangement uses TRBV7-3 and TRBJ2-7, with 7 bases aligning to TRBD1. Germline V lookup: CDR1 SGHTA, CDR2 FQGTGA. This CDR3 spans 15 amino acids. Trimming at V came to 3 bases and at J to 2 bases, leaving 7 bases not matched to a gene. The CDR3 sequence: CASSFGPGQAYEQYF. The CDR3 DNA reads TGTGCCAGCAGCTTTGGGCCCGGACAGGCCTACGAGCAGTACTTC.

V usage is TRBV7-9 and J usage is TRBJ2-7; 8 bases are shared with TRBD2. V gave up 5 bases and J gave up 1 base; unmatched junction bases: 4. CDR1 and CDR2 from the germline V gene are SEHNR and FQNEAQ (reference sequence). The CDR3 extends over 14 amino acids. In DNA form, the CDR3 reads TGTGCCAGCAGCAAGATAGCGGGGTCCTACGAGCAGTACTTC. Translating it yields CASSKIAGSYEQYF.

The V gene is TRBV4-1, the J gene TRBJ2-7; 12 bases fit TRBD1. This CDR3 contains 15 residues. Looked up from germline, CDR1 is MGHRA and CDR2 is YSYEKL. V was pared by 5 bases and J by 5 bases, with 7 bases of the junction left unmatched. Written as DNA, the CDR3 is TGCGCCAGCAGCGTTACGGGACAGGGGGCTGACGAGCAGTACTTC. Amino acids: CASSVTGQGADEQYF.

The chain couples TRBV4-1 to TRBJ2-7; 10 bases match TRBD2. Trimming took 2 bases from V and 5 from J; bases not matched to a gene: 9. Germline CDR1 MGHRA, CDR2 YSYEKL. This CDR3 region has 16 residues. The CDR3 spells CASSQYLAGVSHEQYF. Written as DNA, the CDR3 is TGCGCCAGCAGCCAATACCTAGCGGGAGTAAGCCACGAGCAGTACTTC.